This entry describes one TCR beta chain. Its antigen is undetermined. Template for every sorted-subset replicate PCR totaled around 210 ng DNA, roughly 30,000 T cell genomes. The data were produced by immunoSEQ multiplex PCR, yet TCRdb's version contains in-frame clones alone and is incomplete. The repertoire has approximately 640,000 clones, 90% of them found once; the top ten carry 30% to 40%. This specimen comes from a study of shared clonotypes between healthy human individuals. Study outcomes and limitations: Clonotypes that were shared across four donors made up about 4.5% of naive CD4 clonotypes. Naive subsets tended to show greater estimated richness than memory subsets.

Trimming cost V 6 bases and J 8 bases, with 17 bases left between them. CDR3 length: 14 amino acids. Germline-derived CDR1 and CDR2 are MNHEY and SMNVEV (reference sequence). This receptor was taken from a man aged 18 to 29 in good health. Some clones in this sample may be carry-over from other donors' samples. Sequences were obtained from memory CD8+ T cells from PBMCs. As to subset: CD45RO+ cells pooled with CCR7-negative TemRA cells. The V call is TRBV27, the J call TRBJ2-1, with D possibly TRBD2 on 6 matching bases. The CDR3 loop reads CASSSLPGGDEQFF. The CDR3 DNA follows: TGTGCCAGCAGCTCCCTACCCGGCGGGGATGAGCAGTTCTTC.